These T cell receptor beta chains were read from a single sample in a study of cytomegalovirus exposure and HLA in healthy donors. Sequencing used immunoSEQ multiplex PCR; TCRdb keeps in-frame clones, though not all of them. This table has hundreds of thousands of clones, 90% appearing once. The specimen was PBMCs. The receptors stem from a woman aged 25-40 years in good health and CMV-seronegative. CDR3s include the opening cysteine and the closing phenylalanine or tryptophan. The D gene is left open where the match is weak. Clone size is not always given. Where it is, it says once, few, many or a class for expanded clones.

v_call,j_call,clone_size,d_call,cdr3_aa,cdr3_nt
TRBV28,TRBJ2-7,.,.,CASSPGDGAREQYF,TGTGCCAGCAGTCCCGGGGACGGGGCTCGAGAGCAGTACTTC
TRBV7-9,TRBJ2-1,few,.,CASSLAGEFNEQFF,TGTGCCAGCAGCTTAGCGGGAGAATTCAATGAGCAGTTCTTC
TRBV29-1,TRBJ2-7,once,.,CSVELGNYEQYF,TGCAGCGTTGAACTGGGAAACTACGAGCAGTACTTC
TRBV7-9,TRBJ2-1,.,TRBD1,CASSPPGQGAAGEQFF,TGTGCCAGCAGCCCTCCGGGACAGGGGGCGGCGGGGGAGCAGTTCTTC
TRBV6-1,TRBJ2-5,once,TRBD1,CASSAGQDEETQYF,TGTGCCAGCAGCGCGGGACAGGATGAAGAGACCCAGTACTTC
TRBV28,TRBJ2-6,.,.,CASSEPLGTSSGANVLTF,TGTGCCAGCAGTGAGCCTCTGGGGACGAGCTCTGGGGCCAACGTCCTGACTTTC
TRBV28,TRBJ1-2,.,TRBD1,CASSLLGDSLYSGYTF,TGTGCCAGCAGTTTGTTGGGGGACAGCCTCTATAGTGGCTACACCTTC
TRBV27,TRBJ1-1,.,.,CASSPAGYTEAFF,TGTGCCAGCAGCCCAGCGGGGTACACTGAAGCTTTCTTT
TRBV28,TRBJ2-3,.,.,CASSLAGGTDTQYF,TGTGCCAGCAGTTTAGCCGGGGGCACAGATACGCAGTATTTT
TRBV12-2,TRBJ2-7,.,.,CASRLDLRGSGYEQYF,TGTGCAAGTCGCTTGGATCTTCGAGGGTCCGGCTACGAGCAGTACTTC
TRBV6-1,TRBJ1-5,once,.,CASSEARSNQPQHF,TGTGCCAGCAGTGAAGCGAGAAGCAATCAGCCCCAGCATTTT
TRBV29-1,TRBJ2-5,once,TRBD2,CSVRLAGSLQTQYF,TGCAGCGTACGACTAGCGGGAAGCCTCCAGACCCAGTACTTC
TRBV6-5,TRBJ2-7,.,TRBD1,CASSYSRDRHYEQYF,TGTGCCAGCAGTTACTCGAGGGACAGACACTACGAGCAGTACTTC
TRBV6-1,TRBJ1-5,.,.,CASSVAYSNQPQHF,TGTGCCAGCAGTGTTGCCTATAGCAATCAGCCCCAGCATTTT
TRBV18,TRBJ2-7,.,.,CASSPLDSYEQYF,TGTGCCAGCTCACCACTGGACAGCTACGAGCAGTACTTC
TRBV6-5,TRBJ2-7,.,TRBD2,CASSYRTSGSYEQYF,TGTGCCAGCAGTTACAGGACTAGCGGATCCTACGAGCAGTACTTC
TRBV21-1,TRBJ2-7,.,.,CASSNLDRNTREQYF,TGTGCCAGCAGCAACTTGGACAGGAATACTAGAGAGCAGTACTTC
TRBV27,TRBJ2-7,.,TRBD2,CASSNPSGSFYEQYF,TGTGCCAGCAGCAATCCTAGCGGGAGCTTTTACGAGCAGTACTTC
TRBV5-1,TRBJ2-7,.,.,CASSLGDTSRSYEQYF,TGCGCCAGCAGCTTGGGGGATACTAGTCGCTCCTACGAGCAGTACTTC
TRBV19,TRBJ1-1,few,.,CASSMAGSTEAFF,TGTGCCAGTAGTATGGCGGGGAGCACTGAAGCTTTCTTT
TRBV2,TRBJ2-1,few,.,CARLTEYNEQFF,TGTGCCAGGTTGACAGAGTACAATGAGCAGTTCTTC
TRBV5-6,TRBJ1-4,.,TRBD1,CASRVWGTGVRDEKLFF,TGTGCCAGCAGGGTGTGGGGGACAGGGGTACGGGATGAAAAACTGTTTTTT
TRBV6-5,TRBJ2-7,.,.,CASSYAGGVSYEQYF,TGTGCCAGCAGTTACGCCGGAGGCGTATCCTACGAGCAGTACTTC
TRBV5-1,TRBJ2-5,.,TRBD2,CASSRGLAGEETQYF,TGCGCCAGCAGCCGGGGACTAGCGGGAGAGGAGACCCAGTACTTC
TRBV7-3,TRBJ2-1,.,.,CASSFERAAYNEQFF,TGTGCCAGCAGCTTCGAGAGGGCTGCTTACAATGAGCAGTTCTTC
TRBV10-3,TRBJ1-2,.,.,CAISVSGLDYGYTF,TGTGCCATCAGTGTGTCAGGGTTGGACTATGGCTACACCTTC
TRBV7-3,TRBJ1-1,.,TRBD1,CASSWTGGATEAFF,TGTGCCAGCAGCTGGACAGGGGGGGCCACTGAAGCTTTCTTT
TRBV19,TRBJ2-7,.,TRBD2,CASSGLAGAEQYF,TGTGCCAGTTCAGGACTAGCGGGAGCCGAGCAGTACTTC
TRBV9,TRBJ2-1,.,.,CASSVGSVGYNEQFF,TGTGCCAGCAGCGTAGGGAGTGTGGGCTACAATGAGCAGTTCTTC
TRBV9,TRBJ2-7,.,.,CASSVGDSTYEQYF,TGTGCCAGCAGCGTAGGGGACTCTACCTACGAGCAGTACTTC
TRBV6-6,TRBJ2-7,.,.,CASSWPGAYEQYF,TGTGCCAGCAGTTGGCCCGGGGCCTACGAGCAGTACTTC
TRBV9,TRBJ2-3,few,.,CASSVAAGGTTDTQYF,TGTGCCAGCAGCGTAGCGGCAGGGGGGACGACAGATACGCAGTATTTT
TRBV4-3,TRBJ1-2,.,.,CASSQNQGAQFYGYTF,TGCGCCAGCAGCCAAAATCAAGGGGCCCAGTTCTATGGCTACACCTTC
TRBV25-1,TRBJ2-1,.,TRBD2,CASSEVLAGVNEQFF,TGTGCCAGCAGTGAAGTTTTAGCGGGAGTCAATGAGCAGTTCTTC
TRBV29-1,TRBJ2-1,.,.,CSVGLPDTYNEQFF,TGCAGCGTGGGACTCCCAGACACCTACAATGAGCAGTTCTTC
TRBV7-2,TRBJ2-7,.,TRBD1,CASSLQGAIYEQYF,TGTGCCAGCAGCTTACAGGGGGCGATCTACGAGCAGTACTTC
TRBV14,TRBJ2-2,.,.,CASSQQGFPGELFF,TGTGCCAGCAGCCAGCAGGGGTTCCCCGGGGAGCTGTTTTTT
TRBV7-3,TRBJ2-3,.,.,CASSLAGHGTDTQYF,TGTGCCAGCAGCTTAGCGGGGCATGGCACAGATACGCAGTATTTT
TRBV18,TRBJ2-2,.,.,CASSPRTGRLAENTGELFF,TGTGCCAGCTCACCTCGGACAGGGCGGCTAGCGGAGAACACCGGGGAGCTGTTTTTT
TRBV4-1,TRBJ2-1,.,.,CASSLDSSSYNEQFF,TGCGCCAGCAGCCTGGACAGCAGCTCCTACAATGAGCAGTTCTTC
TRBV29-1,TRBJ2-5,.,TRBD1,CSGGQEELTLYQETQYF,TGCAGCGGGGGACAGGAAGAACTGACCCTTTACCAAGAGACCCAGTACTTC
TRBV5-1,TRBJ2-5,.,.,CASSTGTNQETQYF,TGCGCCAGCAGTACCGGGACAAACCAAGAGACCCAGTACTTC
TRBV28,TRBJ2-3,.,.,CASSSPGPTPTQYF,TGTGCCAGCAGTTCCCCCGGACCAACGCCGACGCAGTATTTT
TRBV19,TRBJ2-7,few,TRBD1,CASSGQASYEQYF,TGTGCCAGTAGTGGACAGGCCTCCTACGAGCAGTACTTC
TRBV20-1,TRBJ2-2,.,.,CSATYTGELFF,TGCAGTGCTACCTACACCGGGGAGCTGTTTTTT
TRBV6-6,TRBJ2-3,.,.,CASGRESDTDTQYF,TGTGCCAGCGGTCGGGAGTCTGACACAGATACGCAGTATTTT
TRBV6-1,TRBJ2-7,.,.,CASSDPRGTGRGLSYEQYF,TGTGCCAGCAGTGACCCCAGGGGAACCGGGCGGGGCCTCTCCTACGAGCAGTACTTC
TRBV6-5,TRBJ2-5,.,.,CASSYRGETQYF,TGTGCCAGCAGTTATCGGGGGGAGACCCAGTACTTC
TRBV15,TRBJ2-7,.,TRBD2,CATSFVAGGYEQYF,TGTGCCACCAGCTTTGTAGCGGGAGGCTACGAGCAGTACTTC
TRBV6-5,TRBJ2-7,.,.,CASSYGGAGYEQYF,TGTGCCAGCAGTTATGGAGGGGCGGGCTACGAGCAGTACTTC
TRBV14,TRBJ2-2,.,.,CASSQDALRDSFGGELFF,TGTGCCAGCAGCCAAGATGCACTCCGGGACTCCTTTGGCGGGGAGCTGTTTTTT